These T cell receptor beta chains were read from a single sample in a study of shared clonotypes between healthy human individuals. Clones were read by immunoSEQ multiplex PCR, and TCRdb kept only the in-frame ones, dropping some. This table has about 1,800,000 clones, roughly 94% appearing once. Material for sequencing was naive CD8+ T cells sorted from blood. These TCRs come from a man between 18 and 29 years old in good health. Both conserved end residues are part of each CDR3. A D gene is named only where the DNA matches it firmly. Size is stated for part of the rows, as once, few or many counts, or as a class when the clone is expanded.

d_call clone_size j_call v_call cdr3_nt cdr3_aa
TRBD2 - TRBJ2-3 TRBV4-1 TGCGCCAGCAGCCCCCTAGTCGGGGGGACAGATACGCAGTATTTT CASSPLVGGTDTQYF
TRBD1 - TRBJ2-4 TRBV11-2 TGTGCCAGCAGCTTAGACCACAGGGGGCGCTCCCTAGCCAAAAACATTCAGTACTTC CASSLDHRGRSLAKNIQYF
- - TRBJ2-7 TRBV6-1 TGTGCCAGCAGTGAAAGTCCCCCCTACGAGCAGTACTTC CASSESPPYEQYF
TRBD1 - TRBJ1-5 TRBV11-2 TGTGCCAGCAGCAAAACAGGGGGCGTGGATCAGCCCCAGCATTTT CASSKTGGVDQPQHF
- - TRBJ1-5 TRBV2 TGTGCCAGCAGTGAAGTTGGGGGGAATCAGCCCCAGCATTTT CASSEVGGNQPQHF
TRBD1 - TRBJ1-2 TRBV11-3 TGTGCCAGCAGCTCTGCGCGGACAGGGTGGGACGACTATGGCTACACCTTC CASSSARTGWDDYGYTF
- - TRBJ2-7 TRBV14 TGTGCCAGCAGCCAAGTTCACGAGCAGTACTTC CASSQVHEQYF
- - TRBJ2-1 TRBV29-1 TGCAGCGTGGAGCGGGCGACCCAGTTCTTC CSVERATQFF
- - TRBJ1-1 TRBV29-1 TGCAGCGCAAGGAGGGTCGAGCTTGCGATGAACACTGAAGCTTTCTTT CSARRVELAMNTEAFF
- - TRBJ2-2 TRBV4-1 TGCGCCAGCAGCCAAGGGGACATCTTGAACACCGGGGAGCTGTTTTTT CASSQGDILNTGELFF
- - TRBJ2-7 TRBV30 TGTGCCTGGAGCGCGGATGGTGACGAGCAGTACTTC CAWSADGDEQYF
TRBD2 - TRBJ2-7 TRBV7-2 TGTGCCAGCAGCTTAGTTCTAGCGGGGGGGCGAGAGCAGTACTTC CASSLVLAGGREQYF
TRBD2 - TRBJ2-7 TRBV6-1 TGTGCCAGCAATCTAGCGGGGGGGGCCTACGAGCAGTACTTC CASNLAGGAYEQYF
- - TRBJ2-7 TRBV14 TGTGCCAGCAGCCAAGAGACTCCTTACAGGGAGGTACACTACGAGCAGTACTTC CASSQETPYREVHYEQYF
- - TRBJ1-1 TRBV20-1 TGCAGTGCTAAGTGGGGTGAAGCTTTCTTT CSAKWGEAFF
- once TRBJ1-1 TRBV28 TGTGCCAGCAGTTTGGACACCTGGGAAGCTTTCTTT CASSLDTWEAFF
TRBD2 - TRBJ2-1 TRBV6-5 TGTGCCAGCAGTTACGCAGCGGGGGGATACAATGAGCAGTTCTTC CASSYAAGGYNEQFF
- - TRBJ1-2 TRBV7-9 TGTGCCAGCAGCTTAGATGGTGACAACGGCTACACCTTC CASSLDGDNGYTF
- once TRBJ2-5 TRBV6-5 TGTGCCAGCAGTTTCTATCTGGGGGGACAAGAGACCCAGTACTTC CASSFYLGGQETQYF
TRBD1 - TRBJ2-7 TRBV5-1 TGCGCCAGCAGCTTAGGGACAGGGGTCTACGAGCAGTACTTC CASSLGTGVYEQYF
- - TRBJ1-4 TRBV4-1 TGCGCCAGCAGCCAAGATGCCCAGGGAGGAGAAAAACTGTTTTTT CASSQDAQGGEKLFF
TRBD1 - TRBJ2-2 TRBV2 TGTGCCAGCCAGGGGGACACCGGGGAGCTGTTTTTT CASQGDTGELFF
- once TRBJ2-1 TRBV5-4 TGTGCCAGCAGATATAGGGGTTACAATGAGCAGTTCTTC CASRYRGYNEQFF
TRBD2 - TRBJ2-3 TRBV5-4 TGTGCCAGCAGCTCGCCGCTACTAGCGGGGGGGCCGGGAGATACGCAGTATTTT CASSSPLLAGGPGDTQYF
TRBD1 - TRBJ1-1 TRBV10-1 TGCGCCAGCAGTTACAGGGGGGACACTGAAGCTTTCTTT CASSYRGDTEAFF
- - TRBJ2-7 TRBV6-5 TGTGCCAGCAGTTACTCTACGGGGGCTGCCTCCTACGAGCAGTACTTC CASSYSTGAASYEQYF
TRBD2 - TRBJ2-5 TRBV7-8 TGTGCCAGCAGCACCAGCCCCGGGACTAGCGGGATTGGTGCCACGAGGGAGACCCAGTACTTC CASSTSPGTSGIGATRETQYF
- - TRBJ2-1 TRBV5-4 TGTGCCAGCAGCTTCGGGGCCCGTAATGAGCAGTTCTTC CASSFGARNEQFF
- - TRBJ1-3 TRBV7-9 TGTGCCAGCAGCTTAAGGCAGGGAAAGTTCTCTGGAAACACCATATATTTT CASSLRQGKFSGNTIYF
- - TRBJ1-5 TRBV10-2 TGCGCCAGCAGTGAGGTCGCCAGGGGCGCCAATCAGCCCCAGCATTTT CASSEVARGANQPQHF
- - TRBJ2-1 TRBV27 TGTGCCAGCAGTGACTACAACTCCTACAATGAGCAGTTCTTC CASSDYNSYNEQFF
- once TRBJ2-3 TRBV7-8 TGTGCCAGCAGCTTGGCCAGGGGAAATACGCAGTATTTT CASSLARGNTQYF
TRBD2 - TRBJ2-5 TRBV7-3 TGTGCCAGCAGCTTCGGAGCGGGGGTCCTAGAGACCCAGTACTTC CASSFGAGVLETQYF
- once TRBJ2-5 TRBV28 TGTGCCAGCAGCCTCGGCGGGGGCCGGGAGACCCAGTACTTC CASSLGGGRETQYF
TRBD2 few TRBJ2-1 TRBV5-4 TGTGCCAGCAGCGGTCCCGGGACTAGCGGCAACCCCAATGAGCAGTTCTTC CASSGPGTSGNPNEQFF
- - TRBJ2-7 TRBV30 TGTGCCTGGAGTTTAGGTAATACCTACGAGCAGTACTTC CAWSLGNTYEQYF
TRBD2 - TRBJ2-7 TRBV4-3 TGCGCCAGCAGCCAAGATCGGACTAGCGGGAGGGCCGCCTACGAGCAGTACTTC CASSQDRTSGRAAYEQYF
TRBD1 - TRBJ2-7 TRBV5-6 TGTGCCAGCAGCTTGACAGGGGTCTCCTACGAGCAGTACTTC CASSLTGVSYEQYF
TRBD1 - TRBJ2-2 TRBV28 TGTGCCAGCAGTTACGGACAGGGTAACACCGGGGAGCTGTTTTTT CASSYGQGNTGELFF
- - TRBJ1-1 TRBV6-6 TGTGCCAGCAGTTACTCGACTTTCGGGAACACTGAAGCTTTCTTT CASSYSTFGNTEAFF
- - TRBJ2-3 TRBV5-1 TGCGCCAGCCGAACGGGGGCAGATACGCAGTATTTT CASRTGADTQYF
- - TRBJ2-7 TRBV5-6 TGTGCCAGCAGCTTGATCGCACGGGGCGCCTACGAGCAGTACTTC CASSLIARGAYEQYF
- - TRBJ2-1 TRBV4-1 TGCGCCAGCAGCCATGGGGCGGCTACAGGGTCCAATGAGCAGTTCTTC CASSHGAATGSNEQFF
- - TRBJ1-1 TRBV27 TGTGCCAGCAGTCTGACCGGTGCGAACACTGAAGCTTTCTTT CASSLTGANTEAFF
TRBD2 - TRBJ2-3 TRBV30 TGTGCCTGGAACCCGGGACTAGTTTCAGATACGCAGTATTTT CAWNPGLVSDTQYF
- - TRBJ1-1 TRBV5-6 TGTGCCAGCAGCTTTTTTCAGGGCGAGAACACTGAAGCTTTCTTT CASSFFQGENTEAFF
- - TRBJ2-2 TRBV11-2 TGTGCCAGCAGCTTAGCCCAGCTAGTCGCCGGGGAGCTGTTTTTT CASSLAQLVAGELFF
TRBD1 - TRBJ1-1 TRBV10-1 TGCGCCAGCAGGCCCGGGACAGGGGGAAGTCTGGGCACTGAAGCTTTCTTT CASRPGTGGSLGTEAFF
TRBD2 - TRBJ2-2 TRBV4-1 TGCGCCAGCAGCCAAGGGGATGCTAGCGGAGATACCGGGGAGCTGTTTTTT CASSQGDASGDTGELFF
- - TRBJ1-1 TRBV15 TGTGCCACCAGCAGGATGGTCGGAGGGACTGAAGCTTTCTTT CATSRMVGGTEAFF
- - TRBJ2-7 TRBV5-1 TGCGCCAGCAGCCTGGGTGACTACGAGCAGTACTTC CASSLGDYEQYF
- - TRBJ2-2 TRBV29-1 TGCAGCGTTGTCCTGGGGGCCGGGGAGCTGTTTTTT CSVVLGAGELFF
- - TRBJ1-6 TRBV27 TGTGCCAGCACCTCATTCGACAGTTTAGGTTCACCCCTCCACTTT CASTSFDSLGSPLHF
- - TRBJ2-7 TRBV21-1 TGTGCCAGCAGCACGGGACAGGCCATTTACGAGCAGTACTTC CASSTGQAIYEQYF
TRBD1 - TRBJ2-7 TRBV5-1 TGCGCCAGCAGCTTGGGACAGGGGGCGTCCGGCGAGCAGTACTTC CASSLGQGASGEQYF
- - TRBJ2-5 TRBV11-3 TGTGCCAGCAGCTTAAACGCGAATCAAGAGACCCAGTACTTC CASSLNANQETQYF
- - TRBJ2-7 TRBV14 TGTGCCAGCAGCCAAGGATTGGGGCAGACCTACGAGCAGTACTTC CASSQGLGQTYEQYF